This is a list of T cell receptor beta chains from one sample in a study of shared clonotypes between healthy human individuals. Data came from immunoSEQ multiplex PCR; TCRdb stores just in-frame clones and leaves some out. The sample includes more than 2,000,000 clones, over 90% of them seen just once. The sample comprised naive CD4+ T cells from PBMCs. The receptor source for this set is a young man in good health. Some clones in this sample may be carry-over from other donors' samples. The CDR3 runs from the conserved cysteine through the conserved F or W. Fields, in order: clone size, J gene, V gene, D gene, CDR3 DNA, CDR3 protein. The D gene is left open where the match is weak. Some rows have no size entry. The others give once, few or many, or a class for an expanded clone.

>NA|TRBJ2-7|TRBV11-1|TRBD2
TGTGCCAGCAGCTTAGCTGGAGTAGCGGGAGCAGGTGAGCAGTACTTC
CASSLAGVAGAGEQYF
>NA|TRBJ1-3|TRBV6-4|TRBD1
TGTGCCAGCAGTACGGACAGGGCCATCTCTTCTGGAAACACCATATATTTT
CASSTDRAISSGNTIYF
>NA|TRBJ2-1|TRBV5-4|NA
TGTGCCAGCAGCTTGGACAGGGCTTCCTACAATGAGCAGTTCTTC
CASSLDRASYNEQFF
>NA|TRBJ1-3|TRBV6-1|NA
TGTGCCAGCAGTGTTAGCTCCGGGACCGCAAATCTAAACACCATATATTTT
CASSVSSGTANLNTIYF
>NA|TRBJ1-2|TRBV5-1|NA
TGCGCCAGCAGCTTGTCGGGGGATCCCAGCTATGGCTACACCTTC
CASSLSGDPSYGYTF
>NA|TRBJ1-5|TRBV18|TRBD1
TGTGCCAGCTCCCTTGACAGGGGCAATCAGCCCCAGCATTTT
CASSLDRGNQPQHF
>NA|TRBJ1-3|TRBV5-5|NA
TGTGCCAGCAGCGTAGACGGATCTGGAAACACCATATATTTT
CASSVDGSGNTIYF
>NA|TRBJ2-2|TRBV18|NA
TGTGCCAGCTCAAGGAGCTCGGAAACCGGGGAGCTGTTTTTT
CASSRSSETGELFF
>NA|TRBJ1-5|TRBV28|NA
TGTGCCAGCCACCCTCCGGATTCCAATCAGCCCCAGCATTTT
CASHPPDSNQPQHF
>NA|TRBJ2-5|TRBV5-1|NA
TGCGCCAGCACCACTAGTGGGAGCGAGACCCAGTACTTC
CASTTSGSETQYF
>NA|TRBJ1-2|TRBV14|NA
TGTGCCAGCAGCCAAGGCACGCTCTATGGCTACACCTTC
CASSQGTLYGYTF
>few|TRBJ2-5|TRBV9|NA
TGTGCCAGCAGCGTAGGGGGTGGCGTGGGCCAGGGCCAAGAGACCCAGTACTTC
CASSVGGGVGQGQETQYF
>NA|TRBJ2-7|TRBV28|NA
TGTGCCAGCAGTCATCGCCGATCTACCTTCGCTGAAGAGCAGTACTTC
CASSHRRSTFAEEQYF
>NA|TRBJ1-1|TRBV15|NA
TGTGCCACCAGCAGGGGAGCCCAGGACACTGAAGCTTTCTTT
CATSRGAQDTEAFF
>NA|TRBJ1-1|TRBV5-1|NA
TGCGCCAGCAGCTTGTCAGCGGCGGGAAACACTGAAGCTTTCTTT
CASSLSAAGNTEAFF
>NA|TRBJ1-2|TRBV28|NA
TGTGCCAGCAGTCAGACGGGTTTGTGGGGCTACACCTTC
CASSQTGLWGYTF
>NA|TRBJ1-1|TRBV20-1|NA
TGCCTTGGGAATGGAATGACTGAAGCTTTCTTT
CLGNGMTEAFF
>NA|TRBJ2-7|TRBV18|TRBD2
TGTGCCAGCTCACTCGGGACTAGCGGATACGAGCAGTACTTC
CASSLGTSGYEQYF
>NA|TRBJ2-5|TRBV19|NA
TGTGCCAGTAGTTCAACTTCGGTGGTGGGAGAGACCCAGTACTTC
CASSSTSVVGETQYF
>NA|TRBJ2-7|TRBV6-5|NA
TGTGCCAGCAGTTACTCCCGAGGCTCCTACGAGCAGTACTTC
CASSYSRGSYEQYF
>NA|TRBJ2-7|TRBV5-1|TRBD2
TGCGCCAGCAGCCGCAGCGGGGACTCCTACGAGCAGTACTTC
CASSRSGDSYEQYF
>NA|TRBJ2-5|TRBV5-1|NA
TGCGCCAGCAGCTTCAGGGTGGGAGAGACCCAGTACTTC
CASSFRVGETQYF
>NA|TRBJ2-2|TRBV7-2|NA
TGTGCCAGCAGCTTGCGGGAGAACACCGGGGAGCTGTTTTTT
CASSLRENTGELFF
>NA|TRBJ2-6|TRBV5-1|NA
TGCGCCAGCAGCTTGAGTCGGGTCCTCTCTGGGGCCAACGTCCTGACTTTC
CASSLSRVLSGANVLTF
>NA|TRBJ2-1|TRBV29-1|NA
TGCAGCGTTGAAGACGCGGAAGTGGTGTTCTTC
CSVEDAEVVFF
>NA|TRBJ1-4|TRBV18|TRBD1
TGTGCCAGCTCACCTAGTTGGCAGGGGGCGTCTGAAAAACTGTTTTTT
CASSPSWQGASEKLFF